This T cell receptor beta chain was sequenced for a study of cytomegalovirus exposure and HLA in healthy donors. Study as a whole: Findings of an earlier analysis included more than 90 million unique TCR beta sequences from 180 million or so T cells. There were about 85 million unique TCRs (from HLA-typed donors) in an early data release.

Note on this clone: Antigen: not known.

V lost 5 bases and J lost 2; bases outside the gene matches: 6. The CDR3 has 13 residues. Germline CDR1 is SQVTM and CDR2 is ANQGSEA. The PCR had 60 Vbeta and 13 Jbeta primers. This table comes from immunoSEQ multiplex PCR, and its TCRdb copy is limited to in-frame clones, with some not included. The sample consists of approximately 53,000 clones, about 78% of them appearing once. Findings of the study overall: Later analysis suggested links between common viral pathogens and several top significant clusters.

The material sequenced was PBMCs. The genes are TRBV29-1 and TRBJ2-7, with TRBD1 matching 7 bases. The sequence derives from a man younger than 40 in good health and CMV-seropositive. CDR3 in amino acids: CSVSGTVTYEQYF. CDR3 DNA sequence: TGCAGCGTTTCGGGGACAGTCACCTACGAGCAGTACTTC.